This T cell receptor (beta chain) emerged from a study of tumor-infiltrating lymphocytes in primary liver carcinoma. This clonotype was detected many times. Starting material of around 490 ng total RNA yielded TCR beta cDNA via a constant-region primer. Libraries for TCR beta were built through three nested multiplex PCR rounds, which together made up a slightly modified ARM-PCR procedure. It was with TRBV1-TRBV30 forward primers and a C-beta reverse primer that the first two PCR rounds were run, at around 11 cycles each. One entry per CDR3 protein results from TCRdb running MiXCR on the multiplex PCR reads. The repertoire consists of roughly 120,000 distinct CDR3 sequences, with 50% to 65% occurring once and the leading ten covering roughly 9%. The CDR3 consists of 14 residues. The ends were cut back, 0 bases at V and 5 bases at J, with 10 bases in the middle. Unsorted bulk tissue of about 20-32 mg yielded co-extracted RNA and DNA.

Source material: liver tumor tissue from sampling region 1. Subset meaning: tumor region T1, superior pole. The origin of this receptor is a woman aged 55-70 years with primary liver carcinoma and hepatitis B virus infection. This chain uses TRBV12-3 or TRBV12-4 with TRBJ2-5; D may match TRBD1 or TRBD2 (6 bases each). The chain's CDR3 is CASSLAGGYETQYF. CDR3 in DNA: TGTGCCAGCAGTTTAGCAGGGGGGTACGAGACCCAGTACTTC.